The 8 T cell receptor beta chains in this list originate from one sample, sequenced in a study of control samples from healthy donors and cancer patients. Here immunoSEQ multiplex PCR was the method, and the copy in TCRdb shows in-frame clones only, minus some. The table includes approximately 170,000 clones, 88% detected once. The sequenced sample was blood. These receptors came from a woman aged 30 to 39 in good health.

This clone was observed once. The J gene is TRBJ1-6, the V gene TRBV9; D is perhaps TRBD1 (5 bases). The V gene's germline CDR1 is SGDLS and CDR2 YYNGEE. CDR3 length: 12 amino acids. Trimming shortened V by 3 bases and J by 14 bases, and 12 bases separated the two germline ends. The CDR3 DNA reads as TGTGCCAGCAGCGCCCCGACGGGGGCCCTCCACTTT. Its protein product is CASSAPTGALHF.

This clone showed up just once. V gene TRBV4-2 combines with J gene TRBJ2-3, with TRBD2 matching 14 bases. Trimming removed 0 bases from V and 5 bases from J; junction bases left unmatched: 1. Germline V lookup: CDR1 LGHNA, CDR2 YNFKEQ. This CDR3 has 16 amino acids. The CDR3 loop is CASSQEGLAGVDTQYF. The CDR3 DNA reads TGTGCCAGCAGCCAAGAGGGACTAGCGGGAGTAGATACGCAGTATTTT.

The CDR3 reads CSVERGQARNSNQPQHF. In DNA form, the CDR3 reads TGCAGCGTTGAAAGGGGACAGGCTCGTAATAGCAATCAGCCCCAGCATTTT. This chain connects TRBV29-1 to TRBJ1-5; 8 nucleotides match TRBD1. V lost 2 bases to trimming and J lost 0 bases; unmatched junction nucleotides: 9. In germline, CDR1 is SQVTM, CDR2 ANQGSEA. This CDR3 is 17 amino acids long. The full variable domain, with the rest looked up from reference TRBV29-1 and TRBJ1-5, is SAVISQKPSRDICQRGTSLTIQCQVDSQVTMMFWYRQQPGQSLTLIATANQGSEATYESGFVIDKFPISRPNLTFSTLTVSNMSPEDSSIYLCSVERGQARNSNQPQHFGDGTRLSIL.

The genes are TRBV6-7 and TRBJ1-1; no clear D gene. TRBV6-7 is placed among ORFs of uncertain function. Deletions cut 3 bases from V and 4 bases from J, with 27 bases between. The CDR3 is made up of 19 amino acids. DNA for the CDR3: TGTGCCAGCAGTTATTACCTTGGGCCGAGGTGCCGTGCGGGCACTGAAGCTTTCTTT. This gives the protein CASSYYLGPRCRAGTEAFF.

CDR3 nucleotide sequence: TGTGCCAGCAGCGCCGACAGGGGGGTATTCGGCGAAAAACTGTTTTTT. Residues: CASSADRGVFGEKLFF. V and J are TRBV5-4 and TRBJ1-4; 9 bases are a match to TRBD1. V lost 4 bases and J lost 8; bases outside the gene matches: 12. CDR1 is SGHNT, CDR2 YYREEE, per germline (reference sequence). The CDR3 contains 16 residues.

The chain links TRBV5-4 to TRBJ2-6; a weak D match, TRBD1 (5 bases). The germline V and J ends were trimmed by 4 bases and 0 bases, with 11 bases remaining between them. Per the germline V gene, CDR1 is SGHNT and CDR2 is YYREEE (reference sequence). This CDR3 contains 16 residues. The CDR3 region is CASSADRISGANVLTF. The CDR3 DNA follows: TGTGCCAGCAGCGCTGACAGAATCTCTGGGGCCAACGTCCTGACTTTC.

The J gene is TRBJ1-6, the V gene TRBV7-2; D remains ambiguous. The V end was cut by 5 bases, the J end by 9 bases, with 11 bases between. The germline V gene has CDR1 SGHTA and CDR2 FQGNSA. This CDR3 comprises 13 residues. This CDR3 is CASSPPSSSPLHF. In nucleotides, the CDR3 is TGTGCCAGCAGCCCCCCTAGTTCTTCACCCCTCCACTTT. Full variable domain (missing parts from reference TRBV7-2 and TRBJ1-6): GAGVSQSPSNKVTEKGKDVELRCDPISGHTALYWYRQSLGQGLEFLIYFQGNSAPDKSGLPSDRFSAERTGGSVSTLTIQRTQQEDSAVYLCASSPPSSSPLHFGNGTRLTVT.

The chain combines TRBV28 with TRBJ1-2; 7 positions match TRBD1. The CDR3 length is 14 residues. V lost 8 bases and J lost 0; bases outside the gene matches: 6. CDR1 and CDR2 from the germline V gene are MDHEN and SYDVKM. CDR3 in amino acids: CASGSGGANYGYTF. In nucleotides, the CDR3 is TGTGCCAGCGGATCAGGGGGGGCTAACTATGGCTACACCTTC.